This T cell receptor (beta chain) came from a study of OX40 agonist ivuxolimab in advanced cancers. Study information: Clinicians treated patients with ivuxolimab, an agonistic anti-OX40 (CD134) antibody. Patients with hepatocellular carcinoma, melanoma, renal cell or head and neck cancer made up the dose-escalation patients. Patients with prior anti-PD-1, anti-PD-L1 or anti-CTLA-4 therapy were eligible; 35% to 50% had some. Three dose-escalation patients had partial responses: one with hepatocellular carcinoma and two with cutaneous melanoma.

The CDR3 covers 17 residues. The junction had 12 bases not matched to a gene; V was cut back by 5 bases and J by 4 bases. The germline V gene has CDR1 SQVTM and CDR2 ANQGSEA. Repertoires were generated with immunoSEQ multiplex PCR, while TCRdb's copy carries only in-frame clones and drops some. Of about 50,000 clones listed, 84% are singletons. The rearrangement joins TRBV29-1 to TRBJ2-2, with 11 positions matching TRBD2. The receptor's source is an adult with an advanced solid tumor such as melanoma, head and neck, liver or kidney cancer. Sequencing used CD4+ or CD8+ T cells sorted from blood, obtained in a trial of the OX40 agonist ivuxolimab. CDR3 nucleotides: TGCAGCGTTTCTCCTAGCGGGAGGCCGGGACTCACCGGGGAGCTGTTTTTT. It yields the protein CSVSPSGRPGLTGELFF.